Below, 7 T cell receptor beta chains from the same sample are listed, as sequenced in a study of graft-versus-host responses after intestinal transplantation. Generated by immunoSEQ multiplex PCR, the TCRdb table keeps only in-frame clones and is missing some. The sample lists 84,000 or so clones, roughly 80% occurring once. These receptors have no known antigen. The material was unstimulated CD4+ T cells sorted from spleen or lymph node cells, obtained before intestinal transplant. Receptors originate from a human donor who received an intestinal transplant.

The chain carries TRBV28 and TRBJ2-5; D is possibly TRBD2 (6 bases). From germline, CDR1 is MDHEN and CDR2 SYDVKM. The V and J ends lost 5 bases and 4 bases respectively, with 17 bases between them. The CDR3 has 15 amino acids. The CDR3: CASSATDLGGETQYF. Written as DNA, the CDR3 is TGTGCCAGCAGTGCCACAGACTTGGGGGGAGAGACCCAGTACTTC.

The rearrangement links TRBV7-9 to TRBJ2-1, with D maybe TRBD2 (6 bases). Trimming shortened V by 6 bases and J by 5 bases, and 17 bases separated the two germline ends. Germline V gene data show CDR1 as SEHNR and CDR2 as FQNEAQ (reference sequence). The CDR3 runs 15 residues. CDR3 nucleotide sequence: TGTGCCAGCAGACCTACTAGCCCCCAACACAATGAGCAGTTCTTC. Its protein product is CASRPTSPQHNEQFF.

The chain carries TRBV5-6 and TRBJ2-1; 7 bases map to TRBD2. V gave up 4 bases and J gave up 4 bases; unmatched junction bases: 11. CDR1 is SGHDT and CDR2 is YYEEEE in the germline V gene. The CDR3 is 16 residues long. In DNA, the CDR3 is TGTGCCAGCAGCCTTCCGGGAGCGGGGCCGTACAATGAGCAGTTCTTC. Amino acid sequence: CASSLPGAGPYNEQFF. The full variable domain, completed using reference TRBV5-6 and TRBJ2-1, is DAGVTQSPTHLIKTRGQQVTLRCSPKSGHDTVSWYQQALGQGPQFIFQYYEEEERQRGNFPDRFSGHQFPNYSSELNVNALLLGDSALYLCASSLPGAGPYNEQFFGPGTRLTVL.

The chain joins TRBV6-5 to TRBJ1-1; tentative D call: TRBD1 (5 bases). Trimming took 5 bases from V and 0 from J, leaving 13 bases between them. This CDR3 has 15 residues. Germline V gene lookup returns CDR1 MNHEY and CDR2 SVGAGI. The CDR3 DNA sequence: TGTGCCAGCAGTCGAAGGGGTCCGGTGAACACTGAAGCTTTCTTT. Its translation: CASSRRGPVNTEAFF.

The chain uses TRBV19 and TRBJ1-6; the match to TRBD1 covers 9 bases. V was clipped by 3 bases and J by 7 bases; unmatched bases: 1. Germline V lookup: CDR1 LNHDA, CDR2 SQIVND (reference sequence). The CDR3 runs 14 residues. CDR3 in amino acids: CASSIGTGNSPLHF. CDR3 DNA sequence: TGTGCCAGTAGTATTGGGACAGGGAATTCACCCCTCCACTTT.

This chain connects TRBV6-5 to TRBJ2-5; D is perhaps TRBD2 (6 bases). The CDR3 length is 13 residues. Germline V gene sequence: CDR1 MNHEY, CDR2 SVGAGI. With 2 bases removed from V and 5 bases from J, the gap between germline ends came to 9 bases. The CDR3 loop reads CASSYTRGETQYF. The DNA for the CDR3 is TGTGCCAGCAGTTACACCCGGGGGGAGACCCAGTACTTC.

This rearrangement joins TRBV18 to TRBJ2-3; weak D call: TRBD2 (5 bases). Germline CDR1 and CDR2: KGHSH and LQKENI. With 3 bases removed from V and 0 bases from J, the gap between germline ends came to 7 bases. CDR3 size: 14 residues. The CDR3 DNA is TGTGCCAGCTCACCTACGGGGAGCACAGATACGCAGTATTTT. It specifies CASSPTGSTDTQYF.